A selection of T cell receptor beta chains follows, all from one sample in a study of T cells in Graves' hyperthyroidism and ophthalmopathy. TCRdb analysed the multiplex PCR reads with MiXCR anew, one entry per CDR3 protein. The table lists 250,000 to 300,000 distinct CDR3 sequences, roughly 15% of them singletons, with roughly 15% in the top ten. Sequenced input: blood. Every receptor here comes from a woman aged 40 to 55 with Graves' hyperthyroidism that later progressed to Graves' ophthalmopathy. Both conserved end residues are part of each CDR3. The order of the fields is J gene, D gene, V gene, clone size, CDR3 DNA, CDR3 protein. A D gene is named only where the DNA matches it firmly. Clone size appears in some rows only: once, few, many, or a class for an expanded clone.

TRBJ1-2,NA,TRBV10-3,NA,TGTGCCATCAGTGTCATGGGAGGAGCCCGACCTTATGGCTACACCTTC,CAISVMGGARPYGYTF
TRBJ1-2,TRBD1,TRBV7-8,many,TGTGCCAGCAGCTTGATGGGACAGGTGTTCTATGGCTACACCTTC,CASSLMGQVFYGYTF
TRBJ1-1,TRBD1,TRBV14,NA,TGTGCCAGCAGCCCACTAGACAGGGGCTTGTTCGCTTTCTTT,CASSPLDRGLFAFF
TRBJ2-1,NA,TRBV28,many,TGTGCCAGCAGTCCCCCCGGCAATGAGCAGTTCTTC,CASSPPGNEQFF
TRBJ1-6,TRBD1,TRBV28,medium-sized,TGTGCCAGCAGTTCATCCGGGACAGGGGGAAGAAGTTCACCCCTCCACTTT,CASSSSGTGGRSSPLHF
TRBJ2-1,NA,TRBV13,many,TGTGCCAGCACCCACCCCGGGACACCCGGGTACAATGAGCAGTTCTTC,CASTHPGTPGYNEQFF
TRBJ1-5,NA,TRBV19,many,TGTGCCAGTAGCTACGACAGGCAAAGCAATCAGCCCCAGCATTTT,CASSYDRQSNQPQHF
TRBJ2-7,NA,TRBV20-1,many,TGCAGTGCCAGTACAAGGGGGAGATACGAGCAGTACTTC,CSASTRGRYEQYF
TRBJ1-1,NA,TRBV9,NA,TGTGCCAGCACCCCAAGGACAGCGAACACTGAAGCTTTCTTT,CASTPRTANTEAFF
TRBJ2-1,NA,TRBV7-2,many,TGTGCCAGCAGCTTAGCGCGGGGTCATGAGCAGTTCTTC,CASSLARGHEQFF
TRBJ2-7,NA,TRBV6-1,many,TGTGCCAGCAGTCGAGGGCCGAGCTCCTACGAGCAGTACTTC,CASSRGPSSYEQYF
TRBJ2-7,NA,TRBV12-5,many,TGTGCTAGTGGTTCTACCGGGACCGAAAGAGACGAGCAGTACTTC,CASGSTGTERDEQYF
TRBJ1-2,TRBD1,TRBV30,many,TGTGCCTGGAGTGTACCGGAGGGGGCCAGAGGCTACACCTTC,CAWSVPEGARGYTF
TRBJ1-1,NA,TRBV5-1,many,TGCGCCAGCAGCTTTTCTTCGACAGGATACACTGAAGCTTTCTTT,CASSFSSTGYTEAFF
TRBJ2-7,NA,TRBV18,many,TGTGCCAGCTCACCAGAGGGGTACGAGCAGTACTTC,CASSPEGYEQYF
TRBJ2-7,NA,TRBV27,many,TGTGCCAGCAGTCCTACCCCTGGGAGCGAGCAGTACTTC,CASSPTPGSEQYF
TRBJ2-5,TRBD1,TRBV12-3/TRBV12-4,many,TGTGCCAGCAGGCGAACAGGGGGCAGGGAGACCCAGTACTTC,CASRRTGGRETQYF
TRBJ2-5,NA,TRBV20-1,many,TGCAGTGCTCGCGCAAAGGGACCCCGAGGAGAGACCCAGTACTTC,CSARAKGPRGETQYF
TRBJ2-3,TRBD2,TRBV20-1,NA,TGCAGTGCCCCCCGGGCTAGCGGTACAGATACGCAGTATTTT,CSAPRASGTDTQYF
TRBJ1-5,NA,TRBV30,many,TGTGCCTGGGGAGCCCCGGTCGCTGATCAGCCCCAGCATTTT,CAWGAPVADQPQHF
TRBJ2-3,NA,TRBV10-1,many,TGCGCCAGCAGTGTCTGGCCTATCGGGATGATTAGCACAGATACGCAGTATTTT,CASSVWPIGMISTDTQYF
TRBJ2-7,TRBD2,TRBV6-2/TRBV6-3,many,TGTGCCAGCAGGCCTAGCGGGAGGGAAACCTACGAGCAGTACTTC,CASRPSGRETYEQYF
TRBJ2-3,TRBD2,TRBV4-1,many,TGCGCCAGCAGCCAGACTAGCCGGACAGATACGCAGTATTTT,CASSQTSRTDTQYF